This TCR beta chain was profiled in a study of cytotoxic CD8 clonotypes in ibrutinib-treated CLL. Overall study results and limits: Private clonotypes, not public ones, expanded at ibrutinib response. The clonality went up when patients responded to ibrutinib and dropped back toward baseline at progression.

Trimming stripped 8 bases from V and 1 base from J, with 6 bases between. The CDR3 is 11 residues long. Germline values: CDR1 ENHRY, CDR2 SYGVKD. TCRdb's table, derived via immunoSEQ multiplex PCR, lists solely in-frame clones and lacks some. The sample has 140,000 to 150,000 clones, 76% seen once; the top ten hold approximately 5.1%. About this clone itself: Its target is unknown.

The receptor was derived from a human donor with chronic lymphocytic leukemia. The chain couples TRBV10-3 to TRBJ2-7; no clear D. Source: PBMCs, taken after 24 months of ibrutinib treatment. For the CDR3, the DNA is TGTGCCATCCGTGGGTCCTACGAGCAGTACTTC. Its translation is CAIRGSYEQYF.